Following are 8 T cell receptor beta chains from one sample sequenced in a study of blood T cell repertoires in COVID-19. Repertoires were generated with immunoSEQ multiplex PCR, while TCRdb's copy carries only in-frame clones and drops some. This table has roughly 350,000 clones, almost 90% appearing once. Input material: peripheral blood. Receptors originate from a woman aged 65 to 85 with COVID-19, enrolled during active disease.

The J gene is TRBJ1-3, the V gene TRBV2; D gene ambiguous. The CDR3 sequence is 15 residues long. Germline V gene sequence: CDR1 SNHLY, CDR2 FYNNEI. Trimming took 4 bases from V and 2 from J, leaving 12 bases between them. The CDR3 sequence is CASSGVGGAGNTIYF. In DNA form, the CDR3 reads TGTGCCAGCAGTGGCGTGGGAGGAGCTGGAAACACCATATATTTT.

CDR3 nucleotides: TGTGCCAGCAGCTGGGACAGAAATCAGCCCCAGCATTTT. This encodes CASSWDRNQPQHF. The V call is TRBV11-2, the J call TRBJ1-5; the match to TRBD1 covers 7 bases. CDR1 and CDR2 from the germline V gene are SGHAT and FQNNGV. This CDR3 is 13 amino acids long. V was pared by 4 bases and J by 4 bases, with 1 base of the junction left unmatched.

The CDR3 DNA reads TGTGCCAGCAGCCCTCGCGGGACAGGCGACTCCTACGAGCAGTACTTC. Its translation is CASSPRGTGDSYEQYF. The V and J genes are TRBV6-2 or TRBV6-3 and TRBJ2-7, with TRBD1 matching 8 bases. This CDR3 spans 16 amino acids. The V and J ends lost 6 bases and 0 bases, in that order; junction bases with no gene match: 10. Germline lookup yields CDR1 MNHEY and CDR2 SVGEGT.

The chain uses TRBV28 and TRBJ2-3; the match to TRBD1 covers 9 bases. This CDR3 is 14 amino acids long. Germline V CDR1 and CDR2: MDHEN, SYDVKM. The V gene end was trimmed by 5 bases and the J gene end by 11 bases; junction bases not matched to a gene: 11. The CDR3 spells CASSPLRTGVWQYF. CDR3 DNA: TGTGCCAGCAGTCCGCTACGGACAGGGGTCTGGCAGTATTTT.

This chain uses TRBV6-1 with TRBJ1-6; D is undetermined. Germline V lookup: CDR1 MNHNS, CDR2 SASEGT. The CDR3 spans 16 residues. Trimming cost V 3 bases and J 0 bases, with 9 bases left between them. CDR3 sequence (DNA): TGTGCCAGCAGTGAGGGAGGGATCTCCTATAATTCACCCCTCCACTTT. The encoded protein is CASSEGGISYNSPLHF.

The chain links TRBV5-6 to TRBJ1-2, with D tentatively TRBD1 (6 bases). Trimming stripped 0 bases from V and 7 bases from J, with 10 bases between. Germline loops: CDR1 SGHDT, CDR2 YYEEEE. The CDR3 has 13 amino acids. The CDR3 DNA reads TGTGCCAGCAGCTTGGCGACAGGTTTTGGCTACACCTTC. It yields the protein CASSLATGFGYTF. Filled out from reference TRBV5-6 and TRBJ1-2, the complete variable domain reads DAGVTQSPTHLIKTRGQQVTLRCSPKSGHDTVSWYQQALGQGPQFIFQYYEEEERQRGNFPDRFSGHQFPNYSSELNVNALLLGDSALYLCASSLATGFGYTFGSGTRLTVV.

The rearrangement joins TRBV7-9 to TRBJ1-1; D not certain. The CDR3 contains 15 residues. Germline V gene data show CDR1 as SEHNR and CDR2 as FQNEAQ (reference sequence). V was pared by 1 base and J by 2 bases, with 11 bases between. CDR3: CASSLGGGGNTEAFF. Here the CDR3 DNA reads TGTGCCAGCAGCTTAGGCGGTGGAGGCAACACTGAAGCTTTCTTT.

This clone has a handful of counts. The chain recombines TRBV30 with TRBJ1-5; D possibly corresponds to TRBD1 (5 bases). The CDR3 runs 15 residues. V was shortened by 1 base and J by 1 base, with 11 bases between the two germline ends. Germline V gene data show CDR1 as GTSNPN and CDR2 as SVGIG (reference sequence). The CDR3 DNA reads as TGTGCCTGGAGTGATGTAACAGGAAGCAATCAGCCCCAGCATTTT. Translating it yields CAWSDVTGSNQPQHF. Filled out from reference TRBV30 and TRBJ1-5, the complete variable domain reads SQTIHQWPATLVQPVGSPLSLECTVEGTSNPNLYWYRQAAGRGLQLLFYSVGIGQISSEVPQNLSASRPQDRQFILSSKKLLLSDSGFYLCAWSDVTGSNQPQHFGDGTRLSIL.